This passage covers 29 T cell receptor beta chains from one sample sequenced in a study of CD8 T cells in ankylosing spondylitis. TCRdb redid the calling of the 5' RACE reads with MiXCR, one entry per CDR3 protein. The sample includes 250,000 to 400,000 distinct CDR3 sequences, around a tenth seen only once; the top ten take roughly 9.2%. The source material was blood, either unsorted or a sorted T cell fraction (not recorded which). Receptors were obtained from a female donor with ankylosing spondylitis or in good health (not recorded which).

V and J are TRBV6-1 and TRBJ1-1, with 8 positions matching TRBD1. The CDR3 length is 16 residues. Germline values: CDR1 MNHNS, CDR2 SASEGT. The J segment lost 1 base and the V segment lost 7 bases, leaving 11 bases of the junction unmatched. CDR3 DNA: TGTGCCAGCAACGCTCATGCAGGGGGCCAGAACACTGAAGCTTTCTTT. Amino acid sequence: CASNAHAGGQNTEAFF.

This clonotype was observed at least ten times. J is TRBJ2-1 and V is TRBV4-3; 15 nucleotides align to TRBD2. Germline V lookup: CDR1 LGHNA, CDR2 YSLEER. V lost 1 base and J lost 14; bases outside the gene matches: 0. There are 13 residues in the CDR3. The CDR3 coding sequence is TGCGCCAGCAGCCAAGGGACTAGCGGGAGGGAGTTCTTC. This sequence encodes CASSQGTSGREFF.

The sample holds many counts of this clonotype. This chain uses TRBV7-2 with TRBJ2-1; no firm D call. The germline V and J ends were trimmed by 3 bases and 7 bases, with 4 bases remaining between them. This CDR3 region has 11 residues. Germline V gene lookup returns CDR1 SGHTA and CDR2 FQGNSA. DNA of the CDR3: TGTGCCAGCAGCTTTCGAAATGAGCAGTTCTTC. Its translation is CASSFRNEQFF.

This clonotype was observed a few times. The rearrangement links TRBV20-1 to TRBJ1-4, with 7 bases identical to TRBD1. Germline loops: CDR1 DFQATT, CDR2 SNEGSKA (reference sequence). The V and J ends lost 5 bases and 4 bases, in that order; junction bases with no gene match: 4. This CDR3 has 13 residues. CDR3 sequence reads: CSAQGVGNEKLFF. CDR3 in DNA: TGCAGTGCTCAGGGGGTTGGTAATGAAAAACTGTTTTTT.

This clonotype has a count of ten or more. This chain joins TRBV20-1 and TRBJ2-3; D is ambiguous. CDR1 and CDR2 from the germline V gene are DFQATT and SNEGSKA (reference sequence). This CDR3 has 13 residues. Between the trimmed V and J ends, which lost 2 bases and 5 bases, there was a span of 11 bases. CDR3 region: CSARSARKDTQYF. DNA for the CDR3: TGCAGTGCTAGATCCGCCCGTAAAGATACGCAGTATTTT.

This clonotype was counted ten times or more. The rearrangement uses TRBV5-1 and TRBJ2-1; D might be TRBD2 (5 bases). Germline V gene data show CDR1 as SGHRS and CDR2 as YFSETQ. This CDR3 is 14 amino acids long. V was pared by 4 bases and J by 5 bases, with 13 bases between. In nucleotides, the CDR3 is TGCGCCAGCAGCACCACCATACTAGACAATGAGCAGTTCTTC. Amino acids: CASSTTILDNEQFF.

This clonotype came up a few times. The V call is TRBV2, the J call TRBJ1-5; 8 bases line up with TRBD1. CDR1 and CDR2 (germline): SNHLY, FYNNEI. V lost 4 bases, J lost 1 base, and 3 bases stayed unmatched. The CDR3 contains 15 residues. As DNA, the CDR3 is TGTGCCAGCAGTGGACAGGGGATGAGCAATCAGCCCCAGCATTTT. It yields the protein CASSGQGMSNQPQHF.

In this sample, this clonotype turned up a few times. The V and J genes are TRBV10-1 and TRBJ2-5, with unresolved D. Germline V gene data show CDR1 as WNHNN and CDR2 as SYGVQD (reference sequence). The CDR3 spans 13 residues. The V end was cut by 4 bases, the J end by 0 bases, with 6 bases between. CDR3 coding DNA: TGCGCCAGCAGTGCTGGGTACCAAGAGACCCAGTACTTC. Translating gives CASSAGYQETQYF.

The chain employs TRBV11-2 and TRBJ1-5, with 7 bases that match TRBD1. With 5 bases clipped from V and 5 bases from J, the junction kept 6 bases outside the gene matches. The CDR3 totals 14 residues. The germline V gene encodes CDR1 SGHAT and CDR2 FQNNGV. As DNA, the CDR3 is TGTGCCAGCAGCCAGACAGGGCCGTATCAGCCCCAGCATTTT. This codes for CASSQTGPYQPQHF.

V is TRBV5-1 and J is TRBJ1-6; D perhaps matches TRBD1 (5 bases). V lost 2 bases, J lost 8 bases, and 17 bases lay in between. CDR1 and CDR2 from the germline V gene are SGHRS and YFSETQ. The CDR3 has 16 amino acids. CDR3 coding DNA: TGCGCCAGCAGCTTTGTGGTCCTAGGAGGGGATTCACCCCTCCACTTT. Translation gives CASSFVVLGGDSPLHF.

This clonotype has at least ten counts. V gene TRBV9 combines with J gene TRBJ2-3; D uncertain. Trimming took off 0 bases at V and 0 bases at J, with 5 bases between the two ends. The CDR3 length is 14 residues. Germline lookup yields CDR1 SGDLS and CDR2 YYNGEE. The CDR3 DNA sequence: TGTGCCAGCAGCGTAGGAGGCAGCACAGATACGCAGTATTTT. It codes for CASSVGGSTDTQYF.

This clonotype was seen ten or more times. The chain links TRBV5-6 to TRBJ1-2; 9 bases are shared with TRBD1. From germline, CDR1 is SGHDT and CDR2 YYEEEE. V shed 4 bases and J 2 bases; nucleotides not matched to a gene: 6. The length of the CDR3 is 15 residues. CDR3 in amino acids: CASSPEGTGNYGYTF. CDR3 in DNA: TGTGCCAGCAGCCCCGAAGGGACAGGGAACTATGGCTACACCTTC. The variable domain in full, with the rest retrieved from reference TRBV5-6 and TRBJ1-2, is DAGVTQSPTHLIKTRGQQVTLRCSPKSGHDTVSWYQQALGQGPQFIFQYYEEEERQRGNFPDRFSGHQFPNYSSELNVNALLLGDSALYLCASSPEGTGNYGYTFGSGTRLTVV.

Ten or more counts support this clonotype. The V gene is TRBV5-1, the J gene TRBJ2-3; D unresolved. With 0 bases removed from V and 5 bases from J, the gap between germline ends came to 7 bases. Germline values: CDR1 SGHRS, CDR2 YFSETQ. The CDR3 is 13 residues long. DNA of the CDR3: TGCGCCAGCAGCTTGGCCTGGGTAGATACGCAGTATTTT. Translation gives CASSLAWVDTQYF.

The chain recombines TRBV20-1 with TRBJ2-5, with D uncertain. Germline values: CDR1 DFQATT, CDR2 SNEGSKA (reference sequence). V was cut by 0 bases and J by 5 bases, with 10 bases left in between. This CDR3 is built from 13 residues. For the CDR3, the DNA is TGCAGTGCTAGAGATCTAGTCTCGGAGACCCAGTACTTC. It is translated as CSARDLVSETQYF.

This clonotype was detected many times. The rearrangement joins TRBV3-1 to TRBJ2-7; D is unresolved. The V gene's germline CDR1 is LGHDT and CDR2 YNNKEL (reference sequence). V lost 2 bases to trimming and J lost 7 bases, with 15 bases between them. The CDR3 has 14 amino acids. CDR3 region: CASSQTTAPWEQYF. CDR3 coding DNA: TGTGCCAGCAGCCAAACCACGGCTCCTTGGGAGCAGTACTTC.

This clonotype was counted between two and nine times. J is TRBJ1-1 and V is TRBV19; D gene ambiguous. This CDR3 has 12 amino acids. CDR1 is LNHDA, CDR2 SQIVND, per germline (reference sequence). The ends were cut back, 2 bases at V and 8 bases at J, with 9 bases in the middle. The CDR3 DNA reads TGTGCCAGTAGTATAAGGGTCGGAGAAGCTTTCTTT. Its translation is CASSIRVGEAFF.

For this clonotype: This may be a read error, as it is one base from a much larger clone. The genes are TRBV12-3 or TRBV12-4 and TRBJ2-3; 12 bases match TRBD2. The CDR3 spans 18 residues. Here the CDR3 reads CASCFPRLAGDFTDTQYF. The CDR3 nucleotides read TGTGCCAGCTGTTTTCCCAGACTAGCGGGGGATTTCACAGATACGCAGTATTTT.

The chain couples TRBV3-1 to TRBJ2-7; 10 bases are shared with TRBD2. The CDR3 has 17 residues. V shed 7 bases and J 3 bases; nucleotides not matched to a gene: 15. Looked up from germline, CDR1 is LGHDT and CDR2 is YNNKEL (reference sequence). For the CDR3, the DNA is TGTGCCAGCACCGAAAAACTACTAGCGGGACACATCTACGAGCAGTACTTC. Its translation is CASTEKLLAGHIYEQYF.

There are many counts of this clonotype. The J gene is TRBJ2-1, the V gene TRBV5-1; D ambiguous. Trimming stripped 5 bases from V and 6 bases from J, with 6 bases between. The CDR3 sequence is 11 residues long. Germline values: CDR1 SGHRS, CDR2 YFSETQ. Here the CDR3 reads CASRASNEQFF. CDR3 in DNA: TGCGCCAGCAGGGCTTCCAATGAGCAGTTCTTC.

The sample holds many counts of this clonotype. The V and J genes are TRBV6-5 and TRBJ2-6, with D possibly being TRBD1 or TRBD2 (5 bases each). Germline CDR1 and CDR2: MNHEY and SVGAGI. Deletions cut 4 bases from V and 1 base from J, with 5 bases between. This CDR3 is 14 amino acids long. The CDR3 coding sequence is TGTGCCAGCAGTTGGGGGTCTGGGGCCAACGTCCTGACTTTC. Protein: CASSWGSGANVLTF.

The chain joins TRBV27 to TRBJ1-5; TRBD1 matches 9 bases. CDR1 and CDR2 from the germline V gene are MNHEY and SMNVEV (reference sequence). The CDR3 runs 15 residues. With V trimmed by 6 bases and J by 3 bases, 6 bases remained unmatched. The chain's CDR3 is CASRKTGGINQPQHF. CDR3 nucleotides: TGTGCCAGCAGGAAGACAGGGGGAATCAATCAGCCCCAGCATTTT.

In its sample, this clonotype was seen a few times. This rearrangement joins TRBV11-2 to TRBJ1-4; D remains ambiguous. The CDR3 has 16 residues. The ends were cut back, 0 bases at V and 3 bases at J, with 11 bases in the middle. Per germline, CDR1 SGHAT and CDR2 FQNNGV. In DNA form, the CDR3 reads TGTGCCAGCAGCTTAGACGGGTGGAAAGCTAATGAAAAACTGTTTTTT. As protein: CASSLDGWKANEKLFF.

This chain links TRBV5-1 with TRBJ2-3, with D tentatively TRBD1 or TRBD2 (6 bases each). The germline gives CDR1 SGHRS, CDR2 YFSETQ. The V gene lost 2 bases and the J gene lost 2 bases, with 12 bases spanning the gap. There are 15 residues in the CDR3. As DNA, the CDR3 is TGCGCCAGCAGCTTTAACGGGGGCCACACAGATACGCAGTATTTT. Its protein product is CASSFNGGHTDTQYF. Full variable domain (remainder filled in from reference TRBV5-1 and TRBJ2-3): KAGVTQTPRYLIKTRGQQVTLSCSPISGHRSVSWYQQTPGQGLQFLFEYFSETQRNKGNFPGRFSGRQFSNSRSEMNVSTLELGDSALYLCASSFNGGHTDTQYFGPGTRLTVL.

This clonotype came up many times. The chain links TRBV20-1 to TRBJ1-5; D uncertain. The CDR3 has 15 amino acids. Germline values: CDR1 DFQATT, CDR2 SNEGSKA (reference sequence). V shed 0 bases and J shed 2 bases, with 11 bases lying between them. CDR3 in amino acids: CSARDPGLGNQPQHF. The CDR3, as DNA: TGCAGTGCTAGAGATCCCGGGCTGGGCAATCAGCCCCAGCATTTT.

This clonotype came up many times. The chain has TRBV20-1 and TRBJ2-1; 10 bases fit TRBD2. With 6 bases clipped from V and 1 base from J, the junction kept 6 bases outside the gene matches. Germline lookup yields CDR1 DFQATT and CDR2 SNEGSKA (reference sequence). The CDR3 runs to 15 residues. The CDR3, as DNA: TGCAGTGCAACACCGGGACTAGCGTCCTACAATGAGCAGTTCTTC. Translation gives CSATPGLASYNEQFF.

This clonotype appeared many times. This chain connects TRBV20-1 to TRBJ2-1, with TRBD2 identical over 12 bases. From germline, CDR1 is DFQATT and CDR2 SNEGSKA (reference sequence). This CDR3 contains 14 residues. V lost 5 bases to trimming and J lost 4 bases; unmatched junction nucleotides: 3. The CDR3 loop is CSALLAGGYNEQFF. CDR3 sequence (DNA): TGCAGTGCTCTCCTAGCGGGAGGGTACAATGAGCAGTTCTTC.

This clonotype was seen more than once but under ten times. The gene calls are TRBV18 and TRBJ2-1, with D uncertain. This CDR3 is built from 13 residues. V gave up 3 bases and J gave up 3 bases, with 6 bases separating them. Germline CDR1 and CDR2: KGHSH and LQKENI. The CDR3 DNA sequence: TGTGCCAGCTCACCCAAGAACTACAATGAGCAGTTCTTC. Amino acids: CASSPKNYNEQFF.

This clonotype was recorded a few times. This chain joins TRBV6-8 and TRBJ2-3, with 11 bases matching TRBD2. V dropped 0 bases and J dropped 6; count of bases not matched to a gene: 26. CDR1 and CDR2 from the germline V gene are MNHGY and SAAAGT. This CDR3 has 23 amino acids. The CDR3 region is CASSYSTITLYRTSGYMWDTQYF. The CDR3 DNA is TGTGCCAGCAGTTACTCGACGATCACCCTCTACCGGACTAGCGGGTACATGTGGGATACGCAGTATTTT.

CDR3 loop: CASSLVDRVRDTQYF. In DNA, the CDR3 is TGTGCCAGCAGTTTAGTAGATCGGGTTAGGGATACGCAGTATTTT. J is TRBJ2-3 and V is TRBV12-3 or TRBV12-4, with no clear D. This CDR3 has 15 residues. Trimming cost V 1 base and J 6 bases, with 14 bases left between them.